Listed here is a single TCR beta chain. What it binds is not known. The sample belongs to a study of CD8+CD57+ T cells in acquired aplastic anemia. On the study more broadly: When averaged, DNA from sorted CD4+ and CD8+ cells came to approximately 3.2 ug. Findings and limits, study-wide: It was found that 25 to 35 CD8+ CDR3 sequences were shared between patients and controls.

V lost 7 bases, J lost 1 base, and 5 bases lay in between. Per germline, CDR1 SNHLY and CDR2 FYNNEI. CDR3 length: 11 residues. TCR beta VDJ and CDR3 were profiled, and genomic DNA was the template. MiXCR was run by TCRdb on the reads, yielding one entry per CDR3 protein. The data contain approximately 180,000 distinct CDR3 sequences, about half of them singletons. Whoever was chosen for sequencing had shown CD8+CD57+ cell expansion by flow cytometry. Every patient presented with severe acquired aplastic anemia. The sample consisted of sorted CD4+, CD8+, or CD8+CD57+ T cells (not recorded which) from PBMCs. The chain is built from TRBV2 and TRBJ2-7; D gene uncertain. This TCR came from a human donor with aplastic anemia. CDR3 protein: CASKRSYEQYF. In DNA form, the CDR3 reads TGTGCCAGCAAACGGTCCTACGAGCAGTACTTC.